The entry below describes one T cell receptor beta chain. The target of this receptor is not known. No clone much larger than this one lies a single base away; base qualities are absent. The treatment or condition label here, explained by the study, means: allogeneic hematopoietic cell transplantation with graft depleted of TCRalphabeta T cells and CD19 B cells. The transplant recipients were children given TCRalphabeta/CD19-depleted allogeneic hematopoietic cell grafts. The sample belongs to a study of T-cell reconstitution after alpha-beta-depleted transplantation in children (dated by TCRdb to the mid-2010s). Regarding the study in general: The study quantitatively tracked T-cell immune reconstitution after TCRalphabeta/CD19-depleted allogeneic hematopoietic cell transplantation in children using TCR repertoire profiling. General study outcomes and caveats: In some patients, high TCRbeta diversity at day 60 was attributed to recipient T cells and intrathymic progenitors that had survived conditioning. The apparently early recovery of alphabetaT-cell counts about two months after transplant reportedly depended on only several hundred rapidly expanded clones that came from non-depleted graft cells. Over subsequent months, a decline in hyperexpanded clone frequencies was noted, and after one year, T-cell counts and TCRbeta diversity were mostly ascribed to newly produced T cells.

The CDR3 spans 14 residues, from the cysteine through the phenylalanine. The sequence is cut down to CDR3 DNA, 42 bases in frame from base 1. CDR1 LGHNA and CDR2 YSLEER were looked up in the germline V gene. V is clipped by 0 bases and J by 5 bases, and the sequence between their germline boundaries is 11 bases long. Library preparation was by PCR. Sequencing relied on an Illumina HiSeq 2500. TCR libraries were prepared with molecular barcoding, using unique molecular identifiers to normalize TCRbeta repertoire quantification. TCRdb passed the public sequencing reads through fastp at Q25 and MiXCR, retaining productive beta sequences. Under each unique CDR3 protein, matching rows form one entry showing the most common genes and DNA. The sample table lists hundreds of thousands of distinct CDR3 sequences, 10% to 15% of them with a count of one. 2.2% of the sample is held by the ten biggest clonotypes.

Recombination linked TRBV4-3 to TRBJ2-7, with no reliable assignment of the D segment. Source: PBMCs, mostly from graft donor cells, taken 360 days after TCRalphabeta/CD19-depleted stem cell transplant. This clonotype originated in a male patient under 18 who had a stem cell transplant for acute myeloid leukemia, so the T cells may come from the graft donor. In nucleotides, the sequence is TGCGCCAGCAGCCAAGATTTTAGGAGCAACGAGCAGTACTTC. Its coded protein is CASSQDFRSNEQYF.